The 18 T cell receptor beta chains below come from one sample, sequenced in a study of blood T cell repertoires in COVID-19. Assay: immunoSEQ multiplex PCR; the TCRdb copy retains only in-frame clones and omits some. The profile shows about 320,000 clones, about nine tenths of them singletons. What was sequenced was PBMCs or T cells enriched from blood (not recorded which). The origin of the receptors is a woman in her late teens or twenties who had recovered from COVID-19.

The J gene is TRBJ2-2, the V gene TRBV28; 12 positions match TRBD2. J lost 0 bases, V lost 7 bases, and 6 bases had no gene match. Germline loops: CDR1 MDHEN, CDR2 SYDVKM. This CDR3 contains 17 residues. The CDR3 DNA sequence: TGTGCCAGCACTACTAGCGGGAGGCACGCGAACACCGGGGAGCTGTTTTTT. Protein product: CASTTSGRHANTGELFF.

This clone came up a few times. The V call is TRBV18, the J call TRBJ2-1; 7 bases fit TRBD1. Per the germline V gene, CDR1 is KGHSH and CDR2 is LQKENI. The CDR3 is 15 amino acids. The junction had 9 bases not matched to a gene; V was cut back by 2 bases and J by 8 bases. CDR3 sequence (DNA): TGTGCCAGCTCACCAAATTGGGACAGTACGGATGAGCAGTTCTTC. Translating gives CASSPNWDSTDEQFF.

The chain links TRBV29-1 to TRBJ2-3; TRBD1 agrees at 8 bases. CDR1 and CDR2 from the germline V gene are SQVTM and ANQGSEA. The CDR3 is 13 residues long. V gave up 6 bases and J gave up 5 bases; unmatched junction bases: 7. CDR3 sequence reads: CSVAGQVGDTQYF. The CDR3 nucleotides are TGCAGCGTGGCGGGACAGGTGGGAGATACGCAGTATTTT.

This clone was detected a few times. This chain connects TRBV4-1 to TRBJ2-7; D may be TRBD1 (6 bases). The CDR3 is made up of 15 amino acids. Germline CDR1 reads MGHRA; CDR2 reads YSYEKL. V lost 4 bases and J lost 0, with 13 bases in between. CDR3 sequence (DNA): TGCGCCAGCAGCCCTACAGGGATACGCTCCTACGAGCAGTACTTC. As protein: CASSPTGIRSYEQYF.

Only a few counts were recorded for this clone. The rearrangement links TRBV2 to TRBJ1-4, with D unresolved. This CDR3 has 15 amino acids. Germline CDR1 reads SNHLY; CDR2 reads FYNNEI. V was trimmed by 2 bases and J by 7 bases, leaving 14 bases between them. The CDR3 DNA reads TGTGCCAGCAGTGAATTTCGTTCCGGGAGTGAAAAACTGTTTTTT. It is translated as CASSEFRSGSEKLFF.

This sequence joins TRBV5-1 and TRBJ2-7; D possibly corresponds to TRBD1 (6 bases). The germline CDR1 and CDR2 sequences are SGHRS and YFSETQ. The CDR3 extends over 15 amino acids. The V gene lost 4 bases and the J gene lost 3 bases, with 17 bases spanning the gap. The CDR3 region is CASSATGQKIYEQYF. CDR3 sequence (DNA): TGCGCCAGCAGCGCCACCGGACAGAAAATCTACGAGCAGTACTTC.

In its sample, this clone was seen a few times. This sequence joins TRBV7-9 and TRBJ2-2; D is ambiguous. Germline CDR1 is SEHNR and CDR2 is FQNEAQ (reference sequence). The V end was cut by 5 bases, the J end by 8 bases, with 9 bases between. The CDR3 length is 12 residues. In nucleotides, the CDR3 is TGTGCCAGCAGCACTACCGGAGGGGAGCTGTTTTTT. Amino acid sequence: CASSTTGGELFF.

This chain links TRBV30 with TRBJ1-2, with 8 nucleotides matching TRBD1. The CDR3 has 17 residues. The ends lost 0 bases at V and 0 bases at J; junction bases unmatched: 9. Germline V gives CDR1 GTSNPN, CDR2 SVGIG (reference sequence). The chain's CDR3 is CAWSVPRGLGSNYGYTF. The CDR3 DNA is TGTGCCTGGAGTGTACCCAGGGGGCTCGGTTCTAACTATGGCTACACCTTC.

This chain uses TRBV27 with TRBJ1-4; D unresolved. The length of the CDR3 is 14 residues. Deletions cut 3 bases from V and 8 bases from J, with 13 bases between. CDR1 and CDR2 (germline): MNHEY, SMNVEV (reference sequence). Written as DNA, the CDR3 is TGTGCCAGCAGTTTTGCCGGGATCGGCGAAAAACTGTTTTTT. It translates to CASSFAGIGEKLFF.

This clone was seen a handful of times. The rearrangement uses TRBV9 and TRBJ2-1, with TRBD2 identical over 8 bases. Germline V gene lookup returns CDR1 SGDLS and CDR2 YYNGEE. The CDR3 totals 15 residues. Unmatched junction bases numbered 5, after V lost 0 bases and J lost 6 bases. The CDR3, as DNA: TGTGCCAGCAGCGTAGCTACGGGGACTAGCAATGAGCAGTTCTTC. Its protein product is CASSVATGTSNEQFF.

V gene TRBV7-8 combines with J gene TRBJ1-6; D is possibly TRBD1 (5 bases). Trimming pared 6 bases from V and 14 bases from J, leaving 17 bases between. In germline, CDR1 is SGHVS, CDR2 FQNEAQ. This CDR3 has 13 residues. CDR3 DNA sequence: TGTGCCAGCAGGATGACAGTCGAAACGGCCCTCCACTTT. This translates into CASRMTVETALHF.

J is TRBJ1-3 and V is TRBV14, with 7 positions matching TRBD1. From germline, CDR1 is SGHDN and CDR2 FVKESK. The CDR3 runs to 14 residues. The V segment lost 4 bases and the J segment 0 bases; nucleotides outside the gene matches: 0. CDR3 DNA sequence: TGTGCCAGCAGCCGACAGGGCTCTGGAAACACCATATATTTT. It codes for CASSRQGSGNTIYF.

V is TRBV29-1 and J is TRBJ1-6; 7 bases fit TRBD1. Germline V lookup: CDR1 SQVTM, CDR2 ANQGSEA. The V and J ends lost 5 bases and 5 bases, in that order; junction bases with no gene match: 6. The CDR3 is 14 residues long. DNA of the CDR3: TGCAGCGTTACGACAGGGAATAATAATTCACCCCTCCACTTT. Encoded protein: CSVTTGNNNSPLHF.

The V and J genes are TRBV29-1 and TRBJ1-2, with 12 nucleotides matching TRBD1. The CDR3 loop spans 12 amino acids. Trimming removed 5 bases from V and 10 bases from J; junction bases left unmatched: 5. Germline CDR1 is SQVTM and CDR2 is ANQGSEA. Here the CDR3 reads CSVTGTGGYYTF. The CDR3 DNA follows: TGCAGCGTTACCGGGACAGGGGGCTACTACACCTTC.

The chain employs TRBV12-5 and TRBJ2-2; no definite D call. Trimming removed 3 bases from V and 2 bases from J, with 10 bases in between. This CDR3 comprises 15 residues. CDR1 LGHNT and CDR2 FRNRAP come from the germline V gene. The CDR3 spells CASGFQARNTGELFF. In DNA form, the CDR3 reads TGTGCTAGTGGTTTTCAAGCACGCAACACCGGGGAGCTGTTTTTT.

The chain employs TRBV29-1 and TRBJ1-2; 8 positions agree with TRBD1. CDR3 length equals 12 residues. V dropped 5 bases and J dropped 8; count of bases not matched to a gene: 7. Germline V CDR1 and CDR2: SQVTM, ANQGSEA. The CDR3 region is CSVPGGRGGYTF. CDR3 DNA sequence: TGCAGCGTTCCAGGGGGCCGCGGAGGCTACACCTTC.

The rearrangement uses TRBV18 and TRBJ2-7, with 10 bases fitting TRBD2. CDR3 length: 16 amino acids. The V gene end was trimmed by 0 bases and the J gene end by 6 bases; junction bases not matched to a gene: 8. Germline V gene lookup returns CDR1 KGHSH and CDR2 LQKENI. The CDR3 DNA reads TGTGCCAGCTCACCACCCTTCCTAGCGGGAGTGGGCGAGCAGTACTTC. Encoded protein: CASSPPFLAGVGEQYF.

In its sample, this clone was seen once. The chain links TRBV4-1 to TRBJ1-5, with D possibly being TRBD1 (5 bases). V was cut by 0 bases and J by 7 bases, with 16 bases left in between. Per germline, CDR1 MGHRA and CDR2 YSYEKL. The CDR3 sequence is 16 residues long. CDR3 DNA sequence: TGCGCCAGCAGCCAAGACAGGGTATTAATCGGGCAGCCCCAGCATTTT. This encodes CASSQDRVLIGQPQHF.